This T cell receptor (beta chain) was profiled in a study of control samples from healthy donors and cancer patients. V was trimmed by 0 bases and J by 1 base, leaving 7 bases between them. The CDR3 runs to 14 residues. Per the germline V gene, CDR1 is SGHDT and CDR2 is YYEEEE. The table came from immunoSEQ multiplex PCR; TCRdb's copy has only in-frame clones and leaves some out. The sample has 70,000 to 90,000 clones, around 94% seen once. The material sequenced was blood. The chain links TRBV5-6 to TRBJ1-1; D gene unclear. The sequence was collected from a woman in her late teens or twenties in good health. This chain's CDR3 is CASSLGWGNTEAFF. The DNA for the CDR3 is TGTGCCAGCAGCTTGGGTTGGGGGAACACTGAAGCTTTCTTT.